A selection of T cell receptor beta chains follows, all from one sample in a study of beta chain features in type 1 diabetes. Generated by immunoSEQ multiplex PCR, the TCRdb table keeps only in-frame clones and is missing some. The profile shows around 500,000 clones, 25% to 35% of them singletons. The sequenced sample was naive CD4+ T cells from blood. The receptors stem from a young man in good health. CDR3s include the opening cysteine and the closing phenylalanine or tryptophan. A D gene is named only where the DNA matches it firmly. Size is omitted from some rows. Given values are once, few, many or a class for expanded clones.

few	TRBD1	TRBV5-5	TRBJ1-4	CASRLAGTGSEKLFF	TGTGCCAGCAGACTCGCCGGGACAGGATCTGAAAAACTGTTTTTT
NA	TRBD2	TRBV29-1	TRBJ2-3	CSGGASGRTDTQYF	TGCAGCGGGGGGGCTAGCGGGAGAACAGATACGCAGTATTTT
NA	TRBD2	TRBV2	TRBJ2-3	CASSEPSGRAGGTDTQYF	TGTGCCAGCAGTGAACCTAGCGGGAGGGCCGGGGGCACAGATACGCAGTATTTT
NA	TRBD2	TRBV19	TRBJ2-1	CASSIVKREANEQFF	TGTGCCAGTAGTATAGTCAAGCGGGAGGCCAATGAGCAGTTCTTC
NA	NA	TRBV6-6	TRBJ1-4	CASSYRETNEKLFF	TGTGCCAGCAGTTACCGGGAAACTAATGAAAAACTGTTTTTT
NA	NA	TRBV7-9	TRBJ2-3	CASSLNGQRTDTQYF	TGTGCCAGCAGCCTCAACGGACAACGCACAGATACGCAGTATTTT
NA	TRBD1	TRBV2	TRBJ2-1	CASNTGGGPDEQFF	TGTGCCAGTAACACAGGGGGTGGTCCGGATGAGCAGTTCTTC
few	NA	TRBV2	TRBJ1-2	CASIPTSTGYGYTF	TGTGCCAGCATCCCTACAAGCACCGGGTATGGCTACACCTTC
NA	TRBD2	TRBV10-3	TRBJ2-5	CAIRGTSAETQYF	TGTGCCATCAGAGGGACTAGCGCAGAGACCCAGTACTTC
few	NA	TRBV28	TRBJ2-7	CASSLHDGFYEQYF	TGTGCCAGCAGTTTACATGACGGGTTCTACGAGCAGTACTTC
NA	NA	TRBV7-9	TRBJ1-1	CASSFSREGEAFF	TGTGCCAGCAGCTTCTCCAGGGAGGGAGAAGCTTTCTTT
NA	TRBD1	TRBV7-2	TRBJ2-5	CASSLAYRGKKTQYF	TGTGCCAGCAGCTTAGCCTACAGGGGAAAAAAGACCCAGTACTTC
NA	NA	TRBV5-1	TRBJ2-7	CASSLEFPRSYEQYF	TGCGCCAGCAGCTTGGAGTTTCCCCGCTCCTACGAGCAGTACTTC
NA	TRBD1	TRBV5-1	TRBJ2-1	CASSLGTGSSYNEQFF	TGCGCCAGCAGCTTAGGGACAGGGAGCTCCTACAATGAGCAGTTCTTC
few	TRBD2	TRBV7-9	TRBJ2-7	CASSLGGTSGRLYEQYF	TGTGCCAGCAGCTTAGGTGGCACTAGCGGGAGGCTCTACGAGCAGTACTTC
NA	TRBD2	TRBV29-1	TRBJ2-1	CSVEVRLAGRYNEQFF	TGCAGCGTTGAGGTTCGGCTAGCGGGGCGTTACAATGAGCAGTTCTTC
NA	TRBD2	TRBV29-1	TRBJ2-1	CSVPTWGTSGSNEQFF	TGCAGCGTGCCGACCTGGGGGACTAGCGGGTCCAATGAGCAGTTCTTC
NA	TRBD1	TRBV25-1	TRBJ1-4	CASSEWGQGKKLFF	TGTGCCAGCAGTGAATGGGGACAGGGAAAAAAACTGTTTTTT
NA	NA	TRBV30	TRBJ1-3	CAWSVSSGNTIYF	TGTGCCTGGAGTGTATCATCCGGAAACACCATATATTTT
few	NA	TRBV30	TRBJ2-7	CAWSPLDEQYF	TGTGCCTGGAGTCCTTTGGACGAGCAGTACTTC
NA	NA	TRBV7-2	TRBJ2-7	CASSLEGQYEQYF	TGTGCCAGCAGCTTAGAGGGCCAGTACGAGCAGTACTTC
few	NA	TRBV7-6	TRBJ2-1	CASSLYGTSYNEQFF	TGTGCCAGCAGCTTATACGGAACTTCCTACAATGAGCAGTTCTTC
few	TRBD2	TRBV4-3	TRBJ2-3	CASSQGGATSGYTDTQYF	TGCGCCAGCAGCCAAGGGGGGGCGACTAGCGGCTACACAGATACGCAGTATTTT
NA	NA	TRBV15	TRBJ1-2	CATSSVGLGYTF	TGTGCCACCAGCAGTGTGGGGTTGGGCTACACCTTC
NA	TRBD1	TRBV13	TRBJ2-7	CASSFRDRAYEQYF	TGTGCCAGCAGCTTCCGGGACAGGGCCTACGAGCAGTACTTC
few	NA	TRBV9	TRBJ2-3	CASSPGVGTSTDTQYF	TGTGCCAGCAGCCCCGGCGTGGGCACTAGCACAGATACGCAGTATTTT